This record covers a single TCR beta chain. The sample originates from a study of shared T cell receptors in the human thymus. This table comes from immunoSEQ multiplex PCR, and its TCRdb copy is limited to in-frame clones, with some not included. The profile covers 700,000 or so clones, with 80% to 90% appearing a single time and approximately 0.01% taken by the ten largest. The CDR3 spans 17 residues. J lost 4 bases, V lost 5 bases, and 13 bases had no gene match. Looked up from germline, CDR1 is SGHTA and CDR2 is FQGNSA. The same sample was also used in a study of human thymus T cells.

This sequence originates from a girl under three years old with a congenital heart defect. The sequencing input was thymocytes. The chain recombines TRBV7-2 with TRBJ1-2; 10 bases fit TRBD1. CDR3 nucleotide sequence: TGTGCCAGCAGCCAGATAGCCGACAGGGGGCGTAGCTATGGCTACACCTTC. It specifies CASSQIADRGRSYGYTF.